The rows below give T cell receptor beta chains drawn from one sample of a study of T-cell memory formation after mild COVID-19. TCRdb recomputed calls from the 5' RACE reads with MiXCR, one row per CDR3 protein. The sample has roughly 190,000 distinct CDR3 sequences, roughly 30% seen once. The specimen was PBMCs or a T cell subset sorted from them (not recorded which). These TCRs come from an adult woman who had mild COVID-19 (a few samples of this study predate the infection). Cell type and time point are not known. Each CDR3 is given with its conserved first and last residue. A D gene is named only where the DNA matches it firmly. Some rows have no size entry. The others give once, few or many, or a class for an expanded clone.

CDR3 DNA: TGTGCCAGCAGCGCCGACCCCGGGACTAGCAGGGATACGCAGTATTTT; CDR3 protein: CASSADPGTSRDTQYF; clone size: .; D gene: TRBD2; CDR3 length: 16; V gene: TRBV9; J gene: TRBJ2-3
CDR3 DNA: TGCGCCAGCAGCCAAGCAGCTAGCACAGATACGCAGTATTTT; CDR3 protein: CASSQAASTDTQYF; clone size: .; D gene: .; CDR3 length: 14; V gene: TRBV4-1; J gene: TRBJ2-3
CDR3 DNA: TGCGCCAGCAGCTGGGGGACTAGCGGCTTATACACAGATACGCAGTATTTT; CDR3 protein: CASSWGTSGLYTDTQYF; clone size: few; D gene: TRBD2; CDR3 length: 17; V gene: TRBV5-1; J gene: TRBJ2-3
CDR3 DNA: TGCAGTGCTATGCGGGAGTCAGATACGCAGTATTTT; CDR3 protein: CSAMRESDTQYF; clone size: .; D gene: TRBD2; CDR3 length: 12; V gene: TRBV20-1; J gene: TRBJ2-3
CDR3 DNA: TGTGCCAGCAGCTTTGGAGGGGCCGCAGATACGCAGTATTTT; CDR3 protein: CASSFGGAADTQYF; clone size: few; D gene: .; CDR3 length: 14; V gene: TRBV7-3; J gene: TRBJ2-3
CDR3 DNA: TGCGCCAGCAGCCCGGGACAGGCCTCTAACTATGGCTACACCTTC; CDR3 protein: CASSPGQASNYGYTF; clone size: few; D gene: TRBD1; CDR3 length: 15; V gene: TRBV4-1; J gene: TRBJ1-2
CDR3 DNA: TGTGCCAGCAGCCTCAATCTTAGGGGAGAGCAGTACTTC; CDR3 protein: CASSLNLRGEQYF; clone size: .; D gene: .; CDR3 length: 13; V gene: TRBV14; J gene: TRBJ2-7
CDR3 DNA: TGTGCCAGCAGCTTAGAGTTGGGGAAAGGAGAGACCCAGTACTTC; CDR3 protein: CASSLELGKGETQYF; clone size: .; D gene: .; CDR3 length: 15; V gene: TRBV11-2; J gene: TRBJ2-5
CDR3 DNA: TGTGCCAGCAGCGTAGAAAACTTACCCACAGATACGCAGTATTTT; CDR3 protein: CASSVENLPTDTQYF; clone size: few; D gene: .; CDR3 length: 15; V gene: TRBV9; J gene: TRBJ2-3
CDR3 DNA: TGTGCCAGCTCACCACCGGGCGGCTCGGAGACCCAGTACTTC; CDR3 protein: CASSPPGGSETQYF; clone size: few; D gene: .; CDR3 length: 14; V gene: TRBV18; J gene: TRBJ2-5
CDR3 DNA: TGTGCCTGGAGGTCCGGGGCCGGAGGAGGCTACACCTTC; CDR3 protein: CAWRSGAGGGYTF; clone size: .; D gene: .; CDR3 length: 13; V gene: TRBV30; J gene: TRBJ1-2
CDR3 DNA: TGCAGTGCTAGAGATGTGGAGCGGGAGGTTAGGGATACGCAGTATTTT; CDR3 protein: CSARDVEREVRDTQYF; clone size: few; D gene: TRBD2; CDR3 length: 16; V gene: TRBV20-1; J gene: TRBJ2-3
CDR3 DNA: TGTGCCAGCAGCCCCCCCCTCTATGGCTACACCTTC; CDR3 protein: CASSPPLYGYTF; clone size: .; D gene: .; CDR3 length: 12; V gene: TRBV7-9; J gene: TRBJ1-2
CDR3 DNA: TGTGCCAGCATGGACGAGACCCAGTACTTC; CDR3 protein: CASMDETQYF; clone size: .; D gene: .; CDR3 length: 10; V gene: TRBV6-5; J gene: TRBJ2-5
CDR3 DNA: TGTGCCAGCAGTTTTGGACAGGGTTCAAGTGGCGCCTACGAGCAGTACTTC; CDR3 protein: CASSFGQGSSGAYEQYF; clone size: many; D gene: TRBD1; CDR3 length: 17; V gene: TRBV12-3/TRBV12-4; J gene: TRBJ2-7
CDR3 DNA: TGTGCCAGCAGCCCGGTGGACAGGGGGTACACTGAAGCTTTCTTT; CDR3 protein: CASSPVDRGYTEAFF; clone size: few; D gene: TRBD1; CDR3 length: 15; V gene: TRBV11-2; J gene: TRBJ1-1
CDR3 DNA: TGCAGCGTTGAAGATCTTGGGGACAGGGGAGGCTACAATGAGCAGTTCTTC; CDR3 protein: CSVEDLGDRGGYNEQFF; clone size: .; D gene: TRBD1; CDR3 length: 17; V gene: TRBV29-1; J gene: TRBJ2-1
CDR3 DNA: TGTGCCAGCTCTCAGGGTAGCAATCAGCCCCAGCATTTT; CDR3 protein: CASSQGSNQPQHF; clone size: few; D gene: .; CDR3 length: 13; V gene: TRBV25-1; J gene: TRBJ1-5
CDR3 DNA: TGTGCCAGCAGTTACTCAACGACAGGGGGGAACACCGGGGAGCTGTTTTTT; CDR3 protein: CASSYSTTGGNTGELFF; clone size: .; D gene: TRBD1; CDR3 length: 17; V gene: TRBV6-5; J gene: TRBJ2-2
CDR3 DNA: TGTGCCAGCAGTCGGGACAGGGCCACCCAAGAGACCCAGTACTTC; CDR3 protein: CASSRDRATQETQYF; clone size: few; D gene: TRBD1; CDR3 length: 15; V gene: TRBV11-1; J gene: TRBJ2-5
CDR3 DNA: TGCAGTGCTAGAGATGACAGGGAGGGTGGCTACACCTTC; CDR3 protein: CSARDDREGGYTF; clone size: few; D gene: TRBD1; CDR3 length: 13; V gene: TRBV20-1; J gene: TRBJ1-2
CDR3 DNA: TGTGCCAGCCTCCCCCCTGGAAGGGGATACACTGAAGCTTTCTTT; CDR3 protein: CASLPPGRGYTEAFF; clone size: .; D gene: .; CDR3 length: 15; V gene: TRBV6-5; J gene: TRBJ1-1
CDR3 DNA: TGTGCCACCAGTGATTTGACTAGCGGTAACCTTGAGCAGTTCTTC; CDR3 protein: CATSDLTSGNLEQFF; clone size: few; D gene: TRBD2; CDR3 length: 15; V gene: TRBV24-1; J gene: TRBJ2-1
CDR3 DNA: TGCGCCAGCAGCCAAGGCCAGAGACAGGGACGAGAGACCCAGTACTTC; CDR3 protein: CASSQGQRQGRETQYF; clone size: .; D gene: TRBD1; CDR3 length: 16; V gene: TRBV4-3; J gene: TRBJ2-5
CDR3 DNA: TGCAGCGTTGAAGGATCCGGCGGGGACCGTTTCAATGAGCAGTTCTTC; CDR3 protein: CSVEGSGGDRFNEQFF; clone size: .; D gene: .; CDR3 length: 16; V gene: TRBV29-1; J gene: TRBJ2-1
CDR3 DNA: TGCGCCAGCAGCCCTCCGGGATTACTCTACAATGAGCAGTTCTTC; CDR3 protein: CASSPPGLLYNEQFF; clone size: .; D gene: .; CDR3 length: 15; V gene: TRBV4-1; J gene: TRBJ2-1